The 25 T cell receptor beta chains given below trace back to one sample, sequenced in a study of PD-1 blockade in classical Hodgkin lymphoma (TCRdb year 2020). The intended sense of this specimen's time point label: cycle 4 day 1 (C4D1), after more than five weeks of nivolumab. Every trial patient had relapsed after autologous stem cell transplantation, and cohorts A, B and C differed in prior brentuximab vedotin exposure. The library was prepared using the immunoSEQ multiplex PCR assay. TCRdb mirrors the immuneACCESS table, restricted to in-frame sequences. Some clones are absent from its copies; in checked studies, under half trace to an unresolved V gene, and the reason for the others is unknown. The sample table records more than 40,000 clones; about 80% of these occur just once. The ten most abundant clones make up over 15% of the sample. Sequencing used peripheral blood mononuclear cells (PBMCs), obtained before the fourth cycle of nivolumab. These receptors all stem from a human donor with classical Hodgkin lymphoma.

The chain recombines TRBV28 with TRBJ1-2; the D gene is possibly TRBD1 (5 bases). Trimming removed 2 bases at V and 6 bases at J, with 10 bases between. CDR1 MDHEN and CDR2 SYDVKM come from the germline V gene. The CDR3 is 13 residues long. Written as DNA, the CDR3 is TGTGCCAGCAGTTTACGGGGGGTGCATGGCTACACCTTC. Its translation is CASSLRGVHGYTF.

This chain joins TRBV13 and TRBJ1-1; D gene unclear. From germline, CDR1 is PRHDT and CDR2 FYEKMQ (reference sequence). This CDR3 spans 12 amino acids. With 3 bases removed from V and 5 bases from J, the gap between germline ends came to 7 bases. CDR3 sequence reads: CASSFRGTEAFF. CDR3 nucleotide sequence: TGTGCCAGCAGCTTCCGAGGGACTGAAGCTTTCTTT.

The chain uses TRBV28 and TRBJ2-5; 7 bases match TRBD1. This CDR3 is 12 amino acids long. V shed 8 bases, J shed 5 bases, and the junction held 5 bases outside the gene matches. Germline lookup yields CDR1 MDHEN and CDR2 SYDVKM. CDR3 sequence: CASRNRGETQYF. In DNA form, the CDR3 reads TGTGCCAGCCGAAACAGGGGCGAGACCCAGTACTTC.

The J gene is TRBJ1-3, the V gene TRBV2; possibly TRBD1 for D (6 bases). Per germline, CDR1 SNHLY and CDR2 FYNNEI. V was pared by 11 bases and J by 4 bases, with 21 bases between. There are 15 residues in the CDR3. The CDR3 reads CAAVPPQGIGNTIYF. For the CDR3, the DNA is TGTGCCGCGGTCCCCCCGCAGGGGATAGGAAACACCATATATTTT.

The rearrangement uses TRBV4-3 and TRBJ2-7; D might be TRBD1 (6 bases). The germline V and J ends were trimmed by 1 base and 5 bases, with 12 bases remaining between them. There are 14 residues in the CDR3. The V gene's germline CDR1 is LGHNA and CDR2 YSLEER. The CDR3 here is CASSQGRGPHEQYF. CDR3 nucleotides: TGCGCCAGCAGCCAAGGCAGGGGTCCCCACGAGCAGTACTTC.

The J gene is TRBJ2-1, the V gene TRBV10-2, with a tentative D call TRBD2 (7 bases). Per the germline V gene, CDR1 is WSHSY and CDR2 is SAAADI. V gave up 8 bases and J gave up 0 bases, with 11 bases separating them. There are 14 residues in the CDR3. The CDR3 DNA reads TGCGCCAGCCGGGGAGGGGGCTCCTACAATGAGCAGTTCTTC. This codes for CASRGGGSYNEQFF.

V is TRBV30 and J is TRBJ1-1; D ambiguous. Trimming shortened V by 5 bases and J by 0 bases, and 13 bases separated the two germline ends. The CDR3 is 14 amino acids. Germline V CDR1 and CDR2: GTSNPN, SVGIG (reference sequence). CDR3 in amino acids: CAWGSITLNTEAFF. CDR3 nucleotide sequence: TGTGCCTGGGGAAGTATAACTTTGAACACTGAAGCTTTCTTT.

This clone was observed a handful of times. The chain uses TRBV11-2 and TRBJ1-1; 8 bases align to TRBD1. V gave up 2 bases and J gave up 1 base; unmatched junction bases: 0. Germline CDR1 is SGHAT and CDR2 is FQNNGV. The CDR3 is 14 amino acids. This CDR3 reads CASSLTGGNTEAFF. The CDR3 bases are TGTGCCAGCAGCTTAACAGGGGGGAACACTGAAGCTTTCTTT. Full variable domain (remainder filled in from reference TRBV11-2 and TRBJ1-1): EAGVAQSPRYKIIEKRQSVAFWCNPISGHATLYWYQQILGQGPKLLIQFQNNGVVDDSQLPKDRFSAERLKGVDSTLKIQPAKLEDSAVYLCASSLTGGNTEAFFGQGTRLTVV.

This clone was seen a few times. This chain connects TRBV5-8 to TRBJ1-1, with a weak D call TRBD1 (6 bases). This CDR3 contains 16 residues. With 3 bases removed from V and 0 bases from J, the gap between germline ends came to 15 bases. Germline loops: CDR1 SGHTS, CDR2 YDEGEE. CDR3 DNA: TGTGCCAGCAGCTGGGACCCTGACAGGCTGAACACTGAAGCTTTCTTT. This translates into CASSWDPDRLNTEAFF.

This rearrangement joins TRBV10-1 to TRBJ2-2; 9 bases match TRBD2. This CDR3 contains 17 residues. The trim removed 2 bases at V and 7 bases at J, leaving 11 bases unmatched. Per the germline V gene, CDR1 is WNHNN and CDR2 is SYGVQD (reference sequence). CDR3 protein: CASSEGTLAGVVGELFF. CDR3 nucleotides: TGCGCCAGCAGTGAGGGGACCTTAGCGGGAGTAGTCGGGGAGCTGTTTTTT.

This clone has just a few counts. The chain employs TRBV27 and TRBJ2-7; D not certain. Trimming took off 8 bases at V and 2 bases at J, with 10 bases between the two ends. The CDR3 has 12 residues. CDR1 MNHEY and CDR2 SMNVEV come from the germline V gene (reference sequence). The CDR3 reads CASRHGPYEQYF. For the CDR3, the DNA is TGTGCCAGCCGACACGGCCCCTACGAGCAGTACTTC.

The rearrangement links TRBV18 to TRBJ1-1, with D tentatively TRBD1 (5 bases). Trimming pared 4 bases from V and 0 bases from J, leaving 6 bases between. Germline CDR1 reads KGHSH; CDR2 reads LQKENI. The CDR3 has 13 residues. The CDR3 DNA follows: TGTGCCAGCTCACAGGGGTTGAACACTGAAGCTTTCTTT. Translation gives CASSQGLNTEAFF.

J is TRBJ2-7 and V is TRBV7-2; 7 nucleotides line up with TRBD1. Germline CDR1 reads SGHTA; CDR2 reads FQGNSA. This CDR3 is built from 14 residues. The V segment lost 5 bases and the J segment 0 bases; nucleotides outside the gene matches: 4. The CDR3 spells CASSPRTGSYEQYF. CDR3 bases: TGTGCCAGCAGCCCGAGGACAGGCTCCTACGAGCAGTACTTC.

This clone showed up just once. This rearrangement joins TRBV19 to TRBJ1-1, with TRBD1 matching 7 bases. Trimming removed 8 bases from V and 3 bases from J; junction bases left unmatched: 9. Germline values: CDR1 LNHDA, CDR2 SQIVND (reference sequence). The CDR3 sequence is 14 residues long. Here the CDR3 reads CASDTGDWHTEAFF. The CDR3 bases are TGTGCCAGTGACACAGGGGATTGGCACACTGAAGCTTTCTTT.

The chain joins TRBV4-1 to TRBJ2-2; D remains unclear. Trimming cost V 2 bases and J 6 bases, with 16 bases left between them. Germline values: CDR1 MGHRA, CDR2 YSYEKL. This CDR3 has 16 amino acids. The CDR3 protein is CASSQLDLGFAGELFF. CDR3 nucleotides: TGCGCCAGCAGCCAATTAGACTTGGGGTTTGCCGGGGAGCTGTTTTTT.

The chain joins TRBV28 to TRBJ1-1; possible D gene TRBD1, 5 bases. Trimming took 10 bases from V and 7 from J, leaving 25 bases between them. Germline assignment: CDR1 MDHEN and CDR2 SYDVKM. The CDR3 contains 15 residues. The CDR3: CATRQLDGLGLEAFF. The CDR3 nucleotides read TGTGCCACCAGACAGCTTGATGGCCTGGGTCTTGAAGCTTTCTTT.

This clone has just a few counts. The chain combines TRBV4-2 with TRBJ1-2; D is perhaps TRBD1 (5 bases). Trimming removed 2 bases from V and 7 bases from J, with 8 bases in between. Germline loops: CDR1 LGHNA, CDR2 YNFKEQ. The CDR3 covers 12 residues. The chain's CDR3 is CASSQQGFGYTF. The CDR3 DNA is TGTGCCAGCAGCCAACAGGGTTTTGGCTACACCTTC.

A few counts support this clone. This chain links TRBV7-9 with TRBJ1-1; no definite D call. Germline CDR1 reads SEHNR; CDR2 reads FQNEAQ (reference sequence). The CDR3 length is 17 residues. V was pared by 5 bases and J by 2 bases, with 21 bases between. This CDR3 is CASSPHFWWLNNTEAFF. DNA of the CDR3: TGTGCCAGCAGCCCCCATTTCTGGTGGTTGAACAACACTGAAGCTTTCTTT. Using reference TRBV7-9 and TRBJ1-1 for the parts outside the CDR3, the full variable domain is DTGVSQNPRHKITKRGQNVTFRCDPISEHNRLYWYRQTLGQGPEFLTYFQNEAQLEKSRLLSDRFSAERPKGSFSTLEIQRTEQGDSAMYLCASSPHFWWLNNTEAFFGQGTRLTVV.

CDR3: CAISERPGQDGSGANVLTF. CDR3 DNA: TGTGCCATCAGCGAGAGACCGGGACAGGACGGCTCTGGGGCCAACGTCCTGACTTTC. The V call is TRBV10-3, the J call TRBJ2-6, with TRBD1 matching over 8 bases. The CDR3 has 19 amino acids. V lost 6 bases and J lost 0; bases outside the gene matches: 13. CDR1 ENHRY and CDR2 SYGVKD come from the germline V gene.

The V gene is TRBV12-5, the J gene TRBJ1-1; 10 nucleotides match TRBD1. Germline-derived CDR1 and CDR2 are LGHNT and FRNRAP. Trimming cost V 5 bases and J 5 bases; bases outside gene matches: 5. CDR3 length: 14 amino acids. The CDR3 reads CASGVGQGRTEAFF. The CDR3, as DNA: TGTGCTAGTGGTGTGGGACAGGGGAGAACTGAAGCTTTCTTT.

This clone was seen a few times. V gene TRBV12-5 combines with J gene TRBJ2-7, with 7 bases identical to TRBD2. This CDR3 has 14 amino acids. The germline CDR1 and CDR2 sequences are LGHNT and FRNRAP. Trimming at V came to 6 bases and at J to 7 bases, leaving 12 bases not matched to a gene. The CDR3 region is CASGPPSGPREQYF. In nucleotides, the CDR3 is TGTGCTAGTGGCCCACCTAGCGGCCCCCGGGAGCAGTACTTC.

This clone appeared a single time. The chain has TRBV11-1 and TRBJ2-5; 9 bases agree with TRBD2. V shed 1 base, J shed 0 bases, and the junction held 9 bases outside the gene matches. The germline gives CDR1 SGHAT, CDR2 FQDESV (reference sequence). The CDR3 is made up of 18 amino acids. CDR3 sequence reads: CASSLGVLAGPNQETQYF. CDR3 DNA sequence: TGTGCCAGCAGCTTAGGGGTACTAGCGGGCCCGAACCAAGAGACCCAGTACTTC.

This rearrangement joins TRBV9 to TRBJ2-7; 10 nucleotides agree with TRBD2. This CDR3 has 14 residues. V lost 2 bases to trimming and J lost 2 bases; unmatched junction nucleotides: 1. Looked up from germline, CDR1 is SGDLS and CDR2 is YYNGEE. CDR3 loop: CASSVSGGPYEQYF. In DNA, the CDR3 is TGTGCCAGCAGCGTTAGCGGGGGGCCCTACGAGCAGTACTTC.

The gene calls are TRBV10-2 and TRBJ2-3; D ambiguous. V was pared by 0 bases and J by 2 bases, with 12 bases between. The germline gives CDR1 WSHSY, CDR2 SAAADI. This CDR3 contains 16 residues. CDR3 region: CASSESTLPFTDTQYF. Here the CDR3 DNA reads TGCGCCAGCAGTGAGTCGACTCTGCCATTCACAGATACGCAGTATTTT.

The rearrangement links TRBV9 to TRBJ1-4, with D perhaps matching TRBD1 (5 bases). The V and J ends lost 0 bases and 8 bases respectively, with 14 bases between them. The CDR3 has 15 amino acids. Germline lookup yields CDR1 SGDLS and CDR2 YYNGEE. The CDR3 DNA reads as TGTGCCAGCAGCGTAGCGGGCAGGGCAGACGAAAAACTGTTTTTT. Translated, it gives CASSVAGRADEKLFF.